In this sample, the clone carrying this T cell receptor (beta chain) turned up a few times. As yet, its antigen is unknown. This sample stems from a study of beta chain features in type 1 diabetes. General study findings and limits: People with Type 1 diabetes carried modestly yet significantly shorter TCRB CDR3s in all four CD4+ subsets.

Sequencing targeted expressed TCRB transcripts, as all isolated RNA had been reverse transcribed. Sequencing was performed with immunoSEQ multiplex PCR; in TCRdb, only in-frame clones are kept and a portion is missing. This table has roughly 730,000 clones, roughly 12% appearing once. The sequence derives from a man aged 18 to 29 with type 1 diabetes. The sample comprised naive CD4+ T cells from blood.

The CDR3 sequence: CASSQDSPYQPQHF. CDR3 sequence (DNA): TGCGCCAGCAGCCAAGACTCCCCATATCAGCCCCAGCATTTT. The chain has TRBV4-1 and TRBJ1-5; unclear D gene. V gave up 0 bases and J gave up 5 bases, with 8 bases separating them. The CDR3 totals 14 residues. Germline V gene lookup returns CDR1 MGHRA and CDR2 YSYEKL.